What follows is one T cell receptor beta chain and its context. Sequencing was performed with immunoSEQ multiplex PCR; in TCRdb, only in-frame clones are kept and a portion is missing. The table has approximately 120,000 clones, roughly 86% seen once. Between the trimmed V and J ends, which lost 5 bases and 0 bases, there was a span of 20 bases. This CDR3 spans 18 amino acids. Looked up from germline, CDR1 is SGHAT and CDR2 is FQNNGV. These data belong to a study of control samples from healthy donors and cancer patients. The sample comprised blood. The rearrangement joins TRBV11-2 to TRBJ1-3; D is possibly TRBD1 (5 bases). This clonotype originated in a man aged 55 to 70 in good health. The CDR3 nucleotides read TGTGCCAGCAGCCCGCAAAGTGGGGGGACTCTCTCTGGAAACACCATATATTTT. This gives the protein CASSPQSGGTLSGNTIYF.